This entry lists 9 T cell receptor beta chains sequenced from one sample in a study of OX40 agonist ivuxolimab in advanced cancers. Produced via immunoSEQ multiplex PCR; TCRdb's table is partial and in-frame only. The repertoire holds about 31,000 clones, with over 90% as singletons. The sample was CD4+ or CD8+ T cells sorted from blood, taken in a trial of the OX40 agonist ivuxolimab. The source of these receptors is an adult with an advanced solid tumor such as melanoma, head and neck, liver or kidney cancer.

V gene TRBV5-1 combines with J gene TRBJ1-1; TRBD1 aligns across 7 bases. The V and J ends lost 7 bases and 10 bases, in that order; junction bases with no gene match: 16. Germline V gene sequence: CDR1 SGHRS, CDR2 YFSETQ. This CDR3 has 14 residues. The CDR3 DNA follows: TGCGCCAGCGGCCTACCGGGACAGCTGAGGGGAGCTTTCTTT. Protein sequence: CASGLPGQLRGAFF.

The chain recombines TRBV19 with TRBJ2-1; perhaps TRBD1 as D (5 bases). The CDR3 totals 14 residues. V lost 7 bases and J 0 bases, leaving 10 bases between the germline ends. CDR1 and CDR2 (germline): LNHDA, SQIVND (reference sequence). The CDR3 nucleotides are TGTGCCAGTATGGACACCTTCTCCTACAATGAGCAGTTCTTC. As protein: CASMDTFSYNEQFF.

This rearrangement joins TRBV7-2 to TRBJ1-3; possibly TRBD1 for D (5 bases). Per germline, CDR1 SGHTA and CDR2 FQGNSA. Trimming took 11 bases from V and 1 from J, leaving 15 bases between them. This CDR3 is built from 14 residues. This chain's CDR3 is CAEWGFASGNTIYF. CDR3 nucleotides: TGTGCCGAATGGGGCTTCGCTTCTGGAAACACCATATATTTT.

This clone was detected once. The rearrangement joins TRBV7-9 to TRBJ2-7; a weak D match, TRBD1 (6 bases). CDR1 is SEHNR and CDR2 is FQNEAQ in the germline V gene (reference sequence). Between the trimmed V and J ends, which lost 5 bases and 0 bases, there was a span of 17 bases. The CDR3 sequence is 16 residues long. The CDR3 is CASSPWGDRHSYEQYF. CDR3 in DNA: TGTGCCAGCAGCCCCTGGGGCGACAGGCACTCCTACGAGCAGTACTTC. The full variable domain, with the rest looked up from reference TRBV7-9 and TRBJ2-7, is DTGVSQNPRHKITKRGQNVTFRCDPISEHNRLYWYRQTLGQGPEFLTYFQNEAQLEKSRLLSDRFSAERPKGSFSTLEIQRTEQGDSAMYLCASSPWGDRHSYEQYFGPGTRLTVT.

This chain connects TRBV6-5 to TRBJ1-6; D not certain. The CDR3 totals 15 residues. V lost 0 bases and J lost 8, with 11 bases in between. Germline lookup yields CDR1 MNHEY and CDR2 SVGAGI. CDR3 region: CASSYSWRIHSPLHF. In DNA form, the CDR3 reads TGTGCCAGCAGTTACTCGTGGAGGATTCATTCACCCCTCCACTTT.

The chain is built from TRBV14 and TRBJ2-7; TRBD1 agrees at 7 bases. Germline CDR1 and CDR2: SGHDN and FVKESK. The CDR3 has 14 amino acids. The V segment lost 4 bases and the J segment 7 bases; nucleotides outside the gene matches: 10. The CDR3 loop is CASSLPGQLGEQYF. The DNA of the CDR3 is TGTGCCAGCAGCCTCCCGGGACAGCTTGGGGAGCAGTACTTC.

The CDR3 sequence is CAISESPRLAETYEQYF. CDR3 DNA: TGTGCCATCAGTGAGAGTCCCCGACTAGCGGAGACCTACGAGCAGTACTTC. The chain recombines TRBV10-3 with TRBJ2-7; 9 bases are a match to TRBD2. The CDR3 sequence is 17 residues long. J gave up 2 bases and V 2 bases, and 10 bases lay outside the gene matches. CDR1 and CDR2 (germline): ENHRY, SYGVKD.

The chain links TRBV28 to TRBJ2-7, with TRBD1 identical over 7 bases. Germline V gene lookup returns CDR1 MDHEN and CDR2 SYDVKM. The CDR3 covers 19 residues. The trim removed 5 bases at V and 2 bases at J, leaving 21 bases unmatched. CDR3 nucleotide sequence: TGTGCCAGCAGTCCTACCAATCTGGGGTGGGACAGATTTGCCTACGAGCAGTACTTC. It is translated as CASSPTNLGWDRFAYEQYF.

This chain links TRBV6-1 with TRBJ2-2; D perhaps matches TRBD1 (5 bases). CDR3 length equals 13 residues. V was pared by 7 bases and J by 6 bases, with 12 bases between. The germline gives CDR1 MNHNS, CDR2 SASEGT. CDR3 in amino acids: CASNSRVAGELFF. The CDR3 nucleotides are TGTGCCAGCAACTCCAGGGTTGCCGGGGAGCTGTTTTTT.